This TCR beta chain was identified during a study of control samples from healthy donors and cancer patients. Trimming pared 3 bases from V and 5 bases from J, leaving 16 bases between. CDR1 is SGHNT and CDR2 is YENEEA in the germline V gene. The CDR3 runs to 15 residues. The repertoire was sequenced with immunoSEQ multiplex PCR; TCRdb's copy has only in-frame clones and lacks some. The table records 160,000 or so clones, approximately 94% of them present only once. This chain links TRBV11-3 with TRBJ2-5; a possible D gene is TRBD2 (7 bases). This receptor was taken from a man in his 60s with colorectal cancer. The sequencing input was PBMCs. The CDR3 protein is CASSFVPGGPETQYF. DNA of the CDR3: TGTGCCAGCAGCTTCGTTCCGGGGGGCCCGGAGACCCAGTACTTC. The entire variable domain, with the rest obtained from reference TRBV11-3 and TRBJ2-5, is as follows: EAGVVQSPRYKIIEKKQPVAFWCNPISGHNTLYWYLQNLGQGPELLIRYENEEAVDDSQLPKDRFSAERLKGVDSTLKIQPAELGDSAVYLCASSFVPGGPETQYFGPGTRLLVL.